This T cell receptor (beta chain) is drawn from a study of blood T cell repertoires in COVID-19. This clone is a singleton in its sample. Sequencing used immunoSEQ multiplex PCR; TCRdb keeps in-frame clones, though not all of them. The sample holds around 100,000 clones; around 86% are singletons and the top ten take over 2.5%. The CDR3 spans 14 residues. Trimming cost V 3 bases and J 4 bases, with 12 bases left between them. Germline-derived CDR1 and CDR2 are LNHDA and SQIVND (reference sequence). Source material: peripheral blood. The chain recombines TRBV19 with TRBJ2-5; no clear D. The receptor was isolated from a man aged 50-59 years with active or convalescent COVID-19. The CDR3 DNA reads as TGTGCCAGTAGTATGACTCCCGGCACAGAGACCCAGTACTTC. Translated: CASSMTPGTETQYF.